This TCR beta chain was profiled in a study of identical twins. Points from the study as a whole: The study reached conclusions through statistical analysis that was cross-sectional, not following the same donors. There were fewer insertions in abundant cord blood beta clonotypes, but memory repertoires showed no such pattern.

A universal primer site arose from template switching, and cDNA bore unique molecular identifiers. From the 5' RACE reads, TCRdb called clonotypes with MiXCR, one entry per CDR3 protein. The sample has 1,800,000 or so distinct CDR3 sequences, roughly a third seen once. CDR3 length: 14 amino acids. Trimming left V 6 bases short and J 4 bases short, with 15 bases between. Germline lookup yields CDR1 ENHRY and CDR2 SYGVKD. Notes on this clonotype: What it recognizes is unknown.

The chain is built from TRBV10-3 and TRBJ1-1; TRBD1 is a possible D gene (5 bases). The sample was cord blood. The receptor comes from a newborn girl in good health. The DNA for the CDR3 is TGTGCCATCAGAGACAGCCCAGGGAGCACTGAAGCTTTCTTT. It specifies CAIRDSPGSTEAFF.